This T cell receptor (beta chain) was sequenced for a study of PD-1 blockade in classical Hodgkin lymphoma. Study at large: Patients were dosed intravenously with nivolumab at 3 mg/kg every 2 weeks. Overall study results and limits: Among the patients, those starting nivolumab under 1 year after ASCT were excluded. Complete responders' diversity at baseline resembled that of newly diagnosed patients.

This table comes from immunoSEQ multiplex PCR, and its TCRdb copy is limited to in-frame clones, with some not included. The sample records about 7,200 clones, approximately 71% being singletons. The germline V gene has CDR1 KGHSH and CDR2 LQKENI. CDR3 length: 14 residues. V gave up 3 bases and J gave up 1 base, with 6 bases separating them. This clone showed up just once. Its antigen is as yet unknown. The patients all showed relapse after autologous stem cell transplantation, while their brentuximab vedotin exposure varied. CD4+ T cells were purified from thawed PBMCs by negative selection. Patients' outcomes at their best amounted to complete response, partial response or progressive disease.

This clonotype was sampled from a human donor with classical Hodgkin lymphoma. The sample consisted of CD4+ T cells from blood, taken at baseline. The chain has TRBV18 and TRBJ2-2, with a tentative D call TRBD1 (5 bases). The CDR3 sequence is CASSPGQNTGELFF. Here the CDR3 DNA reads TGTGCCAGCTCACCCGGACAGAACACCGGGGAGCTGTTTTTT.